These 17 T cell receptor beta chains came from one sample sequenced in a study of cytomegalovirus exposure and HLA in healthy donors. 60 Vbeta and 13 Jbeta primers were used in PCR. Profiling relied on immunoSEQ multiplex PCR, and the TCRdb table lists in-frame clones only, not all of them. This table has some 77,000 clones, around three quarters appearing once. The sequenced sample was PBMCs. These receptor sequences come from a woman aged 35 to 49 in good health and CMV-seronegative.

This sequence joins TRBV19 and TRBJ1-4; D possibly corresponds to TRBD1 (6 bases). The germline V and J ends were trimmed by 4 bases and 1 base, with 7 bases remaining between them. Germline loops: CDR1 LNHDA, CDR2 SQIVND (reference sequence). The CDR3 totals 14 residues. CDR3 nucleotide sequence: TGTGCCAGTAGTAACAGGGTAACTAATGAAAAACTGTTTTTT. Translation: CASSNRVTNEKLFF.

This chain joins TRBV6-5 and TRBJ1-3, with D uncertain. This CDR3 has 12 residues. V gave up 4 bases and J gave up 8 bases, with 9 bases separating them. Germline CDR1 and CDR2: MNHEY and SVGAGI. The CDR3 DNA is TGTGCCAGCAGTTCCCCGGCGGACACCATATATTTT. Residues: CASSSPADTIYF.

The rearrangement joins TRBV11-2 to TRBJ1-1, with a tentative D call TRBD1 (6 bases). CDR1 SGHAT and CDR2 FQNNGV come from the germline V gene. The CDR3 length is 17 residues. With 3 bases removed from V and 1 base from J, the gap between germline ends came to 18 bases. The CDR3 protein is CASSFSRSGQTNTEAFF. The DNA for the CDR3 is TGTGCCAGCAGCTTTAGTAGGTCGGGACAAACGAACACTGAAGCTTTCTTT.

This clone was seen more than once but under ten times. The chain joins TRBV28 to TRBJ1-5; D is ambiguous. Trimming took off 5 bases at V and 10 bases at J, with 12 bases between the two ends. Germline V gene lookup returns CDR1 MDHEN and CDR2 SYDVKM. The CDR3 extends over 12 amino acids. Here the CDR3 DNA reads TGTGCCAGCAGTAAACCGGGTGATCCCCAGCATTTT. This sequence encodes CASSKPGDPQHF.

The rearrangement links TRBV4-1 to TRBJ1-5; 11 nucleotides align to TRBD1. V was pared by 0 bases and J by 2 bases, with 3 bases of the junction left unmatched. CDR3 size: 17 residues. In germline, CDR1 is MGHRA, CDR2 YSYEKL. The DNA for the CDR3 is TGCGCCAGCAGCCAAGATGGGACAGGGGGAGGCAATCAGCCCCAGCATTTT. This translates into CASSQDGTGGGNQPQHF.

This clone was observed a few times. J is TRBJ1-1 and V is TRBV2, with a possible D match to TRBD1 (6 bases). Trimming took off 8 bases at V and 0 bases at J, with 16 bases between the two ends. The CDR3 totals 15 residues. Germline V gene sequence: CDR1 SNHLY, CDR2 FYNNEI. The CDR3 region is CASEGQPRVNTEAFF. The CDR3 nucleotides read TGTGCCAGCGAAGGACAGCCAAGGGTGAACACTGAAGCTTTCTTT.

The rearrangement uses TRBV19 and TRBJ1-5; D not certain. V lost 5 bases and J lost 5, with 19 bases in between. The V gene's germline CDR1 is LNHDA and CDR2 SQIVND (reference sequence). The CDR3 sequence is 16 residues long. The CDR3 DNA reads TGTGCCAGTAGTCTTGAAAGTCACCGAGGCGATCAGCCCCAGCATTTT. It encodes CASSLESHRGDQPQHF.

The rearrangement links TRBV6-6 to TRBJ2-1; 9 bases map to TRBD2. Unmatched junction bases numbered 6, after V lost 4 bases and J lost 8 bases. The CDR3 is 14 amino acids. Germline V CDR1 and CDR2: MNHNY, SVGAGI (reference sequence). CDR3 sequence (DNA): TGTGCCAGCAGTTGGGCTAGCGGGGCGGATGAGCAGTTCTTC. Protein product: CASSWASGADEQFF.

CDR3 sequence (DNA): TGTGCCATCAGTGAGGGTACGGGTAATCAGCCCCAGCATTTT. The encoded protein is CAISEGTGNQPQHF. This chain connects TRBV10-3 to TRBJ1-5; D unresolved. The length of the CDR3 is 14 residues. In germline, CDR1 is ENHRY, CDR2 SYGVKD. Trimming shortened V by 2 bases and J by 4 bases, and 9 bases separated the two germline ends.

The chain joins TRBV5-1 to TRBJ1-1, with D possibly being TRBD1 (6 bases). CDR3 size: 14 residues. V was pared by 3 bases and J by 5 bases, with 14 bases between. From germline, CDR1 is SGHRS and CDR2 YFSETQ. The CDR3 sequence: CASSSQGGGTEAFF. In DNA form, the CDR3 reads TGCGCCAGCAGCTCACAGGGCGGGGGGACTGAAGCTTTCTTT.

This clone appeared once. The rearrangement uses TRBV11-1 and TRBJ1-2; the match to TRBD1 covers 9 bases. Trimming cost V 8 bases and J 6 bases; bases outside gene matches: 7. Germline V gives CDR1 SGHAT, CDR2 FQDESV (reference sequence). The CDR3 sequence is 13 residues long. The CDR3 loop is CASGVQGANGYTF. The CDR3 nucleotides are TGTGCCAGCGGCGTACAGGGGGCTAATGGCTACACCTTC.

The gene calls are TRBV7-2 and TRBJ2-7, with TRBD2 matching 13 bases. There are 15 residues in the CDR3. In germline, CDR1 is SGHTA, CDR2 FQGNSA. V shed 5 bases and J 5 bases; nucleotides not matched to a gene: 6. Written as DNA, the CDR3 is TGTGCCAGCAGCCCGAGGACTAGCGGGAGCGACGAGCAGTACTTC. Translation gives CASSPRTSGSDEQYF.

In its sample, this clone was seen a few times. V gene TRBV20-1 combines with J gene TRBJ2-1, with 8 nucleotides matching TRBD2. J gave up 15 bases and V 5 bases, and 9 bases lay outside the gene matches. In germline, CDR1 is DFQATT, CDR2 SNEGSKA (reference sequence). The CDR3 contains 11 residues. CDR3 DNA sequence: TGCAGTGCTGATAGCGGGAACCGTATGTTCTTC. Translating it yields CSADSGNRMFF.

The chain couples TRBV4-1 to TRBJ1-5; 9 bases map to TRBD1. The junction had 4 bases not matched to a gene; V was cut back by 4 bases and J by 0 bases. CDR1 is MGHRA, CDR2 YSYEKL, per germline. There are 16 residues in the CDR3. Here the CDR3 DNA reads TGCGCCAGCAGCCGACAGGGGGAACATAGCAATCAGCCCCAGCATTTT. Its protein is CASSRQGEHSNQPQHF.

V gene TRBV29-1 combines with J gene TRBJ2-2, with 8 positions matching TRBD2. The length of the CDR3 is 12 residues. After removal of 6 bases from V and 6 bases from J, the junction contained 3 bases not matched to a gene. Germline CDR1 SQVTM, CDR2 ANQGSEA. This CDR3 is CSVAGGAGELFF. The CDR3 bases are TGCAGCGTGGCGGGGGGTGCCGGGGAGCTGTTTTTT.

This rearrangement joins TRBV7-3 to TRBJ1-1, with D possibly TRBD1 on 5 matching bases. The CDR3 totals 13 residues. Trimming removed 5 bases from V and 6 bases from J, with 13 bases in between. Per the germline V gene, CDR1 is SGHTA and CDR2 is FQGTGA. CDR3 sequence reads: CASSHGREAEAFF. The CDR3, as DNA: TGTGCCAGCAGCCACGGCAGGGAGGCTGAAGCTTTCTTT.

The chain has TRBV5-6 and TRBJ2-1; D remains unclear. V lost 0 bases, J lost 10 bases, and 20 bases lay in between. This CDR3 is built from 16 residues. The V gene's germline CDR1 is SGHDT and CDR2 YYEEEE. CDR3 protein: CASSLVAPAPQQEQFF. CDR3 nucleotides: TGTGCCAGCAGCTTGGTAGCCCCGGCTCCCCAGCAAGAGCAGTTCTTC.